Listed below are T cell receptor delta chains from one sample, sequenced in a study of DNA immune sequencing with unique molecular identifiers. TCRdb repeated clone calling on the multiplex PCR reads with CATT. The sample consists of 5,000 or so delta-chain clones, 10% to 15% of them appearing once. The material sequenced was gamma-delta T cells enriched from blood buffy coat, or unenriched PBMCs (not recorded which). These receptor sequences come from a human donor in good health. Each CDR3 is given with its conserved first and last residue. Each record gives: clone size, D gene, V gene, J gene, CDR3 DNA, CDR3 protein. The D gene is left open where the match is weak. Not all rows give a size; the values are once, few, many and, for expanded clones, a class.

>many|TRDD3|TRDV2|TRDJ1
TGTGCCTGTGACAAACTGGGGGAGCGGGGAGTGACCGATAAACTCATCTTT
CACDKLGERGVTDKLIF
>few|TRDD3|TRDV2|TRDJ1
TGTGCCTGTGACCCACTACGCGACTGGGGGATCCCGACCGACACCGATAAACACATCTTT
CACDPLRDWGIPTDTDKHIF
>few|.|TRAV38-2/DV8|TRDJ1
TGTGCTTATAGGAGCGAACTTACGTTT
CAYRSELTF
>many|.|TRDV2|TRDJ1
TGTGCCTGTGACCCCGTATTAAGGGGGGGAACCTACACCGATAAACTCATCTTT
CACDPVLRGGTYTDKLIF
>medium-sized|TRDD2|TRDV2|TRDJ1
TGTGCCTGTGACACAATAGCTTCCTACGCGGGTCTCGATAAACTCATCTTT
CACDTIASYAGLDKLIF
>many|.|TRDV2|TRDJ1
TGTGCCTGTGACACCGTAGGCCGGGGGGGTTACACCTACACCGATAAACTCATCTTT
CACDTVGRGGYTYTDKLIF
>.|TRDD3|TRDV2|TRDJ3
TGTGCCTGTTACGGGGGATACGCAAGCTCCTGGGACACCCGACAGATGTTTTTC
CACYGGYASSWDTRQMFF
>medium-sized|TRDD3|TRDV2|TRDJ2
TGTGCCTGTGACGTACTGGGGGATACAGCACAACTCTTCTTT
CACDVLGDTAQLFF
>many|TRDD3|TRDV2|TRDJ1
TGTGCCTGTGACACCTTACTACTGGGGGATGCCGAGAACACCGATAAACTCATCTTT
CACDTLLLGDAENTDKLIF
>medium-sized|.|TRDV2|TRDJ3
TGTGCCTGTGACTCTGGGGTTACGGTAAGCACCCGACAGATGTTTTTC
CACDSGVTVSTRQMFF
>.|.|TRDV1|TRDJ1
TGTGCTCTTGGGGAACAGGGGTCCGATAAACTCATCTTT
CALGEQGSDKLIF
>many|TRDD3|TRDV2|TRDJ1
TGTGCCTGTGACCCCGTCTCTCTGGGGGAGAACACCGATAAACTCATCTTT
CACDPVSLGENTDKLIF
>.|.|TRDV3|TRDJ1
TGTGCCCCGCCGGGGGTTAACACCGATAAACTCATCTTT
CAPPGVNTDKLIF
>.|TRDD3|TRDV1|TRDJ1
TGTGCTCTTGGGGAGCCGGTTGCCCAGTTCGTTCTACTGGGGGATATGCAAGATAAACTCATCTTT
CALGEPVAQFVLLGDMQDKLIF
>.|.|TRAV29/DV5|TRDJ1
.
CSVLLCSKHHSGRIRGGPYKLIF
>many|TRDD3|TRDV2|TRDJ1
TGTGCCTGTGACACCGTGACGTCTGGTGGGATACCCGATAAACTCATCTTT
CACDTVTSGGIPDKLIF